This T cell receptor (beta chain) was recorded in a study of T cell repertoires in cytomegalovirus infection. Study context: Public TCR beta signatures were indicative of both CMV infection and a matching HLA type.

The sample holds a few counts of this clonotype. No antigen is known for it. MiXCR, applied by TCRdb to the reads, yields one record per CDR3 protein. The sample lists 370,000 or so distinct CDR3 sequences; about 35% were seen once. Study-level findings and limits: Within the response measured ex vivo, HLA-C-restricted CMV-specific TCR beta clonotypes were dominant.

Germline V gene sequence: CDR1 MGHDK, CDR2 SYGVNS. The CDR3 is made up of 15 amino acids. With V trimmed by 4 bases and J by 7 bases, 7 bases remained unmatched. This material consisted of cultured PBMCs, taken from culture after CMV antigen stimulation. This sequence joins TRBV25-1 and TRBJ1-5; 10 bases fit TRBD1. The receptor was derived from a human donor in good health (CMV status not recorded). Some clones in this sample may be carry-over from other donors' samples. The CDR3 coding sequence is TGTGCCAGCAGTGTAGGACAGGGGGTAGGGCAGCCCCAGCATTTT. It translates to CASSVGQGVGQPQHF.